Detailed here is one T cell receptor (beta chain). The data are from a study of blood T cell repertoires in COVID-19. As for the study in general: There were acute and convalescent COVID-19 samples, and they came from the United States, Italy and Spain. Sources were T cells, B-cell-depleted T cells, or PBMCs; the material itself was cDNA or gDNA.

In the authors' workflow: The assay estimated nucleated cells by amplifying reference gene primers. Only in-frame clones appear in the TCRdb table, and some are missing; sequencing was by immunoSEQ multiplex PCR. The DNA was the basis for D and trimming; V, J and clone size are from that table. This table has under 300,000 clones, over 75% appearing once. V was pared by 2 bases and J by 3 bases, with 8 bases between. The CDR3 totals 14 residues. The germline CDR1 and CDR2 sequences are MDHEN and SYDVKM. The chain has TRBV28 and TRBJ1-3, with TRBD1 as a possible D gene (5 bases). The receptor was isolated from a woman aged 40 to 50 who had recovered from COVID-19. Sequenced sample: peripheral blood. This chain's CDR3 is CASSLRGVGNTIYF. The CDR3, as DNA: TGTGCCAGCAGTTTACGGGGGGTTGGAAACACCATATATTTT.